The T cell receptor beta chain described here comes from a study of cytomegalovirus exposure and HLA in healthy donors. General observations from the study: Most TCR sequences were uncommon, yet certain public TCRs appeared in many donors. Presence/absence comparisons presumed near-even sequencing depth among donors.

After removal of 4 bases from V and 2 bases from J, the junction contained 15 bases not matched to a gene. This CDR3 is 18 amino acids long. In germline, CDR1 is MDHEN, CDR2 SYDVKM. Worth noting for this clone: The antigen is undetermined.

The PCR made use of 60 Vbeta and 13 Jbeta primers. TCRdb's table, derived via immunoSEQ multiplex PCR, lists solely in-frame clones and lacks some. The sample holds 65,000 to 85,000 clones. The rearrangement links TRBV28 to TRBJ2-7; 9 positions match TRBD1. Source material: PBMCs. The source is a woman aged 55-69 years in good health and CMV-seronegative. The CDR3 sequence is CASSSFTGGQHLPYEQYF. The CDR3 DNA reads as TGTGCCAGCAGTTCATTCACAGGGGGCCAACACCTTCCCTACGAGCAGTACTTC.